This T cell receptor (beta chain) was identified during a study of blood T cell repertoires in COVID-19. Study at large: Specimens from acute and convalescent COVID-19 originated in the United States, Italy and Spain. In each case, the material was cDNA or gDNA derived from T cells, B-cell-depleted T cells, or PBMCs.

Data came from immunoSEQ multiplex PCR; TCRdb stores just in-frame clones and leaves some out. The sample carries approximately 120,000 clones, about 70% recorded once. While infection was still active, Seattle patients were enrolled and then followed longitudinally. CDR1 is SGHKS and CDR2 is YYEKEE in the germline V gene (reference sequence). The CDR3 is 15 amino acids. The ends were cut back, 2 bases at V and 6 bases at J, with 12 bases in the middle. Sample: peripheral blood. The clonotype was recovered from a man aged 80 or over with COVID-19, enrolled during active disease. The chain employs TRBV5-5 and TRBJ1-6, with D perhaps TRBD1 (5 bases). CDR3 bases: TGTGCCAGCAGCTTCCAGGGTTTGAGTAATTCACCCCTCCACTTT. Amino acids: CASSFQGLSNSPLHF.